Listed below are T cell receptor beta chains from one sample, sequenced in a study of blood T cell dynamics during melanoma immunotherapy. This table comes from immunoSEQ multiplex PCR, and its TCRdb copy is limited to in-frame clones, with some not included. Of 8,200 or so clones in the sample, approximately 90% were seen once. The material was blood, obtained from a patient treated with checkpoint blockade. These receptors were obtained from a human donor with melanoma. CDR3s include the opening cysteine and the closing phenylalanine or tryptophan. D genes are given only for firm matches. Clone size is not always given. Where it is, it says once, few, many or a class for expanded clones.

size: .; V: TRBV11-1; D: .; J: TRBJ1-1; DNA: TGTGCCAGCAGCTTAGAGAGGAACACTGAAGCTTTCTTT; CDR3: CASSLERNTEAFF
size: .; V: TRBV30; D: TRBD1; J: TRBJ2-7; DNA: TGTGCCTGGAGTCTCTACCGACTGGGACAGACCTACGAGCAGTACTTC; CDR3: CAWSLYRLGQTYEQYF
size: .; V: TRBV6-1; D: .; J: TRBJ2-7; DNA: TGTGCCAGCAGTGGCGGAGGGACCTTGCGCTACGAGCAGTACTTC; CDR3: CASSGGGTLRYEQYF
size: .; V: TRBV28; D: TRBD1; J: TRBJ1-2; DNA: TGTGCCAGCAGTTTGGCGGGGGACAGGGAGGGCTATGGCTACACCTTC; CDR3: CASSLAGDREGYGYTF
size: .; V: TRBV6-5; D: TRBD1; J: TRBJ2-7; DNA: TGTGCCAGCAGCCCCGGACAGGGGAAATACGAGCAGTACTTC; CDR3: CASSPGQGKYEQYF
size: .; V: TRBV28; D: .; J: TRBJ1-5; DNA: TGTGCCAGCAGTCCCGTTCCGGGCTTATATAGCAATCAGCCCCAGCATTTT; CDR3: CASSPVPGLYSNQPQHF
size: .; V: TRBV10-3; D: TRBD1; J: TRBJ1-5; DNA: TGTGCCATCAGTGGGACCCAGGGGGGATCCGGTCAGCCCCAGCATTTT; CDR3: CAISGTQGGSGQPQHF
size: .; V: TRBV5-1; D: TRBD1; J: TRBJ2-1; DNA: TGCGCCAGCAGGCGGACAGGGGATGTGTCCAATGAGCAGTTCTTC; CDR3: CASRRTGDVSNEQFF
size: .; V: TRBV5-4; D: TRBD1; J: TRBJ2-7; DNA: TGTGCCAGCAGCTTGTGGAGACAGGGGGCCTACGAGCAGTACTTC; CDR3: CASSLWRQGAYEQYF
size: .; V: TRBV19; D: TRBD1; J: TRBJ1-5; DNA: TGTGCCAGTAGGGAAGCCGGACAGGGGGCGGGTCAGCCCCAGCATTTT; CDR3: CASREAGQGAGQPQHF
size: .; V: TRBV18; D: .; J: TRBJ1-2; DNA: TGTGCCAGCTCGCGGACCTCCGACAGGATCTATGGCTACACCTTC; CDR3: CASSRTSDRIYGYTF
size: .; V: TRBV7-6; D: .; J: TRBJ1-1; DNA: TGTGCCAGCAGCTTAAATGAGGGTGACACTGAAGCTTTCTTT; CDR3: CASSLNEGDTEAFF
size: .; V: TRBV6-1; D: .; J: TRBJ1-4; DNA: TGTGCCAGCAGTGATTATGGGGGAACTAATGAAAAACTGTTTTTT; CDR3: CASSDYGGTNEKLFF
size: .; V: TRBV18; D: .; J: TRBJ1-1; DNA: TGTGCCAGCTCCCCACAGGGCAGCAACACTGAAGCTTTCTTT; CDR3: CASSPQGSNTEAFF
size: .; V: TRBV11-1; D: TRBD1; J: TRBJ1-1; DNA: TGTGCCAGCAGCACCGACAGGGTGGGTGAAGCTTTCTTT; CDR3: CASSTDRVGEAFF
size: .; V: TRBV7-9; D: .; J: TRBJ1-4; DNA: TGTGCCAGCAGCTTAGGGGAGACCACTAATGAAAAACTGTTTTTT; CDR3: CASSLGETTNEKLFF
size: .; V: TRBV19; D: .; J: TRBJ2-7; DNA: TGTGCCAGTAGTAGGGGAGGACAGTTCGGGACAGATTCCTACGAGCAGTACTTC; CDR3: CASSRGGQFGTDSYEQYF
size: few; V: TRBV4-1; D: TRBD2; J: TRBJ2-1; DNA: TGCGCCAGCACCGTAGGACTAGCGGGTAGAGATGAGCAGTTCTTC; CDR3: CASTVGLAGRDEQFF
size: .; V: TRBV5-4; D: .; J: TRBJ2-2; DNA: TGTGCCAGCAGCTTGGTGCAGGGCCGGGAGCTGTTTTTT; CDR3: CASSLVQGRELFF
size: once; V: TRBV5-1; D: TRBD2; J: TRBJ2-7; DNA: TGCGCCAGCAGCTTGGGGGTTAGGACTAGAGACTACGAGCAGTACTTC; CDR3: CASSLGVRTRDYEQYF
size: .; V: TRBV15; D: TRBD1; J: TRBJ2-7; DNA: TGTGCCACCAGCAATGATTGGCCGGGACAGGGGGTATACGAGCAGTACTTC; CDR3: CATSNDWPGQGVYEQYF
size: .; V: TRBV6-4; D: TRBD1; J: TRBJ1-2; DNA: TGTGCCAGCCCTAGGGGGCGCTATGGCTACACCTTC; CDR3: CASPRGRYGYTF
size: .; V: TRBV7-9; D: .; J: TRBJ1-4; DNA: TGTGCCAGCAGCCCTAGTTGGGGGCGGAGTGAAAAACTGTTTTTT; CDR3: CASSPSWGRSEKLFF
size: .; V: TRBV7-3; D: .; J: TRBJ1-6; DNA: TGTGCCAGCAGCTTAAGCTATAATTCACCCCTCCACTTT; CDR3: CASSLSYNSPLHF
size: .; V: TRBV19; D: TRBD2; J: TRBJ2-1; DNA: TGTGCCAGTAGTATCCGGCTAGCGGGAGGGTATAGGGGCAATGAGCAGTTCTTC; CDR3: CASSIRLAGGYRGNEQFF
size: .; V: TRBV20-1; D: TRBD1; J: TRBJ1-5; DNA: TGCAGTGCTATTGAGAGGGGGCCGCATTTT; CDR3: CSAIERGPHF
size: few; V: TRBV18; D: .; J: TRBJ1-2; DNA: TGTGCCAGCTCACCACAGACAGTGGAAGGCTACACCTTC; CDR3: CASSPQTVEGYTF
size: .; V: TRBV5-1; D: .; J: TRBJ2-6; DNA: TGCGCCAGCAGCTATGGCTCGACAGGCCTCTCTGGGGCCAACGTCCTGACTTTC; CDR3: CASSYGSTGLSGANVLTF
size: .; V: TRBV7-6; D: .; J: TRBJ2-1; DNA: TGTGCCAGCAGCTTGTTGGGGGCCTCCTACAATGAGCAGTTCTTC; CDR3: CASSLLGASYNEQFF
size: .; V: TRBV18; D: TRBD1; J: TRBJ1-6; DNA: TGTGCCAGCTCACCCGGACAGGGGGCTTCACCCCTCCACTTT; CDR3: CASSPGQGASPLHF
size: .; V: TRBV12-5; D: .; J: TRBJ2-6; DNA: TGTGCTAGTGGTTTGGTACCCCGGGACTCAATCGTGCAGGCGAAAGGGGCCAACGTCCTGACTTTC; CDR3: CASGLVPRDSIVQAKGANVLTF
size: .; V: TRBV25-1; D: TRBD2; J: TRBJ2-5; DNA: TGTGCCACCGCGGAGCTAGCGGACCAAGAGACCCAGTACTTC; CDR3: CATAELADQETQYF
size: .; V: TRBV6-6; D: TRBD2; J: TRBJ2-7; DNA: TGTGCCAGCAGGGAAAGGACTAGCGGGTTCTACGAGCAGTACTTC; CDR3: CASRERTSGFYEQYF
size: .; V: TRBV10-1; D: .; J: TRBJ2-1; DNA: TGCGCCAGCAGCCGGAACAATGAGCAGTTCTTC; CDR3: CASSRNNEQFF
size: .; V: TRBV10-1; D: .; J: TRBJ2-7; DNA: TGCGCCAGCAGTCCGGCCGCAGGCTCCTACGAGCAGTACTTC; CDR3: CASSPAAGSYEQYF
size: .; V: TRBV29-1; D: .; J: TRBJ2-7; DNA: TGCAGCGTTCATGATGGGGGAGAGCAGTACTTC; CDR3: CSVHDGGEQYF